The 6 T cell receptor beta chains in this list originate from one sample, sequenced in a study of T-cell reconstitution after alpha-beta-depleted transplantation in children. The authors prepared the TCRbeta library with unique molecular identifiers. TCRdb re-analysed the PCR reads in MiXCR, keeping a single row per CDR3 protein. The table lists some 200,000 distinct CDR3 sequences, 8.5% to 10% of them singletons, with 5.5% to 8% in the top ten. The sequenced sample was PBMCs from the stem cell graft donor, obtained from the stem cell graft. All receptors derive from a human donor who donated a stem cell graft to a child with acute lymphoblastic leukemia.

J is TRBJ1-1 and V is TRBV4-2; D is uncertain. CDR1 is LGHNA, CDR2 YNFKEQ, per germline. The V and J ends lost 10 bases and 8 bases respectively, with 20 bases between them. The CDR3 extends over 13 amino acids. The DNA of the CDR3 is TGTGCCATCGGCCCCGGTCCCATCTCCGAAGCTTTCTTT. Translated, it gives CAIGPGPISEAFF.

This clonotype has just a few counts. The genes are TRBV12-3 or TRBV12-4 and TRBJ2-5, with D tentatively TRBD2 (6 bases). This CDR3 has 15 amino acids. The germline V and J ends were trimmed by 2 bases and 2 bases, with 12 bases remaining between them. This CDR3 reads CASSLSAGLQETQYF. CDR3 bases: TGTGCCAGCAGTTTATCGGCGGGGCTACAAGAGACCCAGTACTTC.

The V and J genes are TRBV11-2 and TRBJ1-4, with TRBD1 as a possible D gene (5 bases). This CDR3 is 17 amino acids long. Looked up from germline, CDR1 is SGHAT and CDR2 is FQNNGV. V was clipped by 6 bases and J by 6 bases, with 23 bases between them. CDR3 region: CASSFNWIRGSDEKLFF. The CDR3 nucleotides are TGTGCCAGCAGTTTTAACTGGATTAGGGGTTCGGATGAAAAACTGTTTTTT.

This clonotype was counted between two and nine times. The J gene is TRBJ1-1, the V gene TRBV6-2 or TRBV6-3, with 8 nucleotides matching TRBD1. V trimming: 2 bases; J trimming: 2 bases; junction bases outside the gene matches: 13. CDR1 is MNHEY and CDR2 is SVGEGT in the germline V gene. This CDR3 has 18 amino acids. CDR3: CASSYKPRGRGPNTEAFF. The CDR3, as DNA: TGTGCCAGCAGTTACAAACCCAGGGGGCGAGGACCCAACACTGAAGCTTTCTTT.

The rearrangement links TRBV29-1 to TRBJ2-3, with D hard to call. Germline CDR1 is SQVTM and CDR2 is ANQGSEA. CDR3 size: 10 residues. Trimming pared 4 bases from V and 5 bases from J, leaving 4 bases between. CDR3 DNA sequence: TGCAGCGTTGCAGGAGATACGCAGTATTTT. Its translation: CSVAGDTQYF.

At least ten counts were recorded for this clonotype. CDR3: CASSQGFGNTIYF. CDR3 bases: TGTGCCAGCAGCCAGGGGTTTGGAAACACCATATATTTT. The genes are TRBV3-1 and TRBJ1-3, with unresolved D. The CDR3 loop spans 13 amino acids. V gave up 3 bases and J gave up 3 bases, with 6 bases separating them. CDR1 is LGHDT and CDR2 is YNNKEL in the germline V gene (reference sequence).